Below, 31 T cell receptor beta chains from the same sample are listed, as sequenced in a study of shared clonotypes between healthy human individuals. The assay was immunoSEQ multiplex PCR, and TCRdb's table has in-frame clones only and misses some. The sample shows some 1,400,000 clones, about 96% of them seen only once. Sample: naive CD4+ T cells sorted from blood. Subset of the sample: CD45RA+ positively selected. The receptors originated from a man aged 25-45 years in good health.

The chain recombines TRBV7-3 with TRBJ2-7, with D perhaps TRBD1 (6 bases). From germline, CDR1 is SGHTA and CDR2 FQGTGA. The CDR3 covers 16 residues. V was shortened by 4 bases and J by 4 bases, with 20 bases between the two germline ends. The CDR3 here is CASSSYVPVQGYEQYF. The CDR3 coding sequence is TGTGCCAGCAGCTCTTACGTCCCCGTTCAGGGGTACGAGCAGTACTTC. The variable domain in full, completed from reference TRBV7-3 and TRBJ2-7, reads GAGVSQTPSNKVTEKGKYVELRCDPISGHTALYWYRQSLGQGPEFLIYFQGTGAADDSGLPNDRFFAVRPEGSVSTLKIQRTERGDSAVYLCASSSYVPVQGYEQYFGPGTRLTVT.

The rearrangement links TRBV9 to TRBJ1-4; D not certain. The germline gives CDR1 SGDLS, CDR2 YYNGEE. Trimming left V 0 bases short and J 4 bases short, with 13 bases between. The CDR3 covers 16 residues. CDR3 amino acids: CASSVGSHSFNEKLFF. DNA for the CDR3: TGTGCCAGCAGCGTAGGCTCACACAGCTTTAATGAAAAACTGTTTTTT.

The chain has TRBV6-5 and TRBJ1-2; 7 positions agree with TRBD1. Germline V gene data show CDR1 as MNHEY and CDR2 as SVGAGI. The CDR3 is 11 amino acids. Trimming at V came to 8 bases and at J to 4 bases, leaving 1 base not matched to a gene. The CDR3 loop reads CASRDSYGYTF. The CDR3 DNA is TGTGCCAGCCGGGACAGCTATGGCTACACCTTC.

The chain couples TRBV12-2 to TRBJ2-5; the listed D gene, TRBD2, was not tested against the DNA. TRBV12-2 is a documented pseudogene. The CDR3 runs to 14 residues. In DNA form, the CDR3 reads TGTGCAAGTCGCTTTTTTGGGGGGTGGGAGACCCAGTACTTC. Residues: CASRFFGGWETQYF.

The V call is TRBV6-6, the J call TRBJ2-1; D ambiguous. The CDR3 totals 14 residues. Germline-derived CDR1 and CDR2 are MNHNY and SVGAGI (reference sequence). V was trimmed by 2 bases and J by 2 bases, leaving 7 bases between them. DNA of the CDR3: TGTGCCAGCAGTTACGTTGGGCCCTACAATGAGCAGTTCTTC. Residues: CASSYVGPYNEQFF.

In this sample, this clone turned up once. V usage is TRBV5-4 and J usage is TRBJ2-4, with a tentative D call TRBD2 (5 bases). This CDR3 has 13 amino acids. Germline-derived CDR1 and CDR2 are SGHNT and YYREEE (reference sequence). The ends were cut back, 4 bases at V and 11 bases at J, with 16 bases in the middle. The CDR3: CASSPDLTGVQYF. The CDR3 DNA reads TGTGCCAGCAGCCCGGACCTTACCGGGGTTCAGTACTTC.

The chain recombines TRBV19 with TRBJ2-7; TRBD2 might be the D (6 bases). Trimming left V 2 bases short and J 4 bases short, with 15 bases between. The CDR3 extends over 15 amino acids. Germline V gives CDR1 LNHDA, CDR2 SQIVND (reference sequence). For the CDR3, the DNA is TGTGCCAGTAGTATAACCGGGAGTAGGAGTTACGAGCAGTACTTC. Translating it yields CASSITGSRSYEQYF.

J is TRBJ2-3 and V is TRBV28; 9 bases align to TRBD1. The CDR3 consists of 15 residues. Trimming removed 6 bases from V and 3 bases from J; junction bases left unmatched: 7. The germline V gene has CDR1 MDHEN and CDR2 SYDVKM. The CDR3 bases are TGTGCCAGCAGGACAGGGGGGGGAGGAACAGATACGCAGTATTTT. It codes for CASRTGGGGTDTQYF.

This chain connects TRBV19 to TRBJ1-1; maybe TRBD1 (5 bases). The CDR3 runs 15 residues. The germline V gene encodes CDR1 LNHDA and CDR2 SQIVND (reference sequence). Trimming took 0 bases from V and 2 from J, leaving 10 bases between them. CDR3 sequence reads: CASSIDLRGNTEAFF. The CDR3 DNA reads TGTGCCAGTAGTATAGATCTGAGGGGCAACACTGAAGCTTTCTTT.

This clone showed up just once. The chain uses TRBV28 and TRBJ2-5, with D hard to call. CDR3 length equals 17 residues. Trimming took 5 bases from V and 4 from J, leaving 23 bases between them. Germline V lookup: CDR1 MDHEN, CDR2 SYDVKM. CDR3 sequence (DNA): TGTGCCAGCAGTCTTAGGGTAGGTCTCTCCACGGCAGAGACCCAGTACTTC. Residues: CASSLRVGLSTAETQYF.

In its sample, this clone was seen once. The chain recombines TRBV19 with TRBJ2-1; weak D call: TRBD2 (6 bases). Trimming took 6 bases from V and 7 from J, leaving 19 bases between them. Germline CDR1 and CDR2: LNHDA and SQIVND (reference sequence). The CDR3 is 15 residues long. CDR3 in amino acids: CASSPLRAGINEQFF. The CDR3 DNA follows: TGTGCCAGTAGCCCCCTTAGGGCGGGGATAAATGAGCAGTTCTTC.

On this clone: The conserved closing phenylalanine or tryptophan is absent in this CDR3, likely reflecting a read error. The limits of the CDR3 on the DNA are not certain, so only TCRdb's listed CDR3 is given. The V and J genes are TRBV6-1 and TRBJ1-2; the table's D call, TRBD1, has no DNA check behind it. Including both end residues, the CDR3 is 9 amino acids long. The V gene's germline CDR1 is MNHNS and CDR2 SASEGT. CDR3: CASSPRGEI.

The J gene is TRBJ2-5, the V gene TRBV7-2, with D perhaps matching TRBD1 (5 bases). Trimming cost V 5 bases and J 5 bases, with 12 bases left between them. The length of the CDR3 is 13 residues. Per the germline V gene, CDR1 is SGHTA and CDR2 is FQGNSA. The CDR3 DNA is TGTGCCAGCAGCCCTTCTTGGGGCGAGACCCAGTACTTC. Its protein is CASSPSWGETQYF.

The genes are TRBV7-8 and TRBJ2-7; 8 bases match TRBD1. Germline V CDR1 and CDR2: SGHVS, FQNEAQ. CDR3 size: 14 residues. V lost 3 bases and J lost 2; bases outside the gene matches: 3. The CDR3 DNA is TGTGCCAGCAGCTTCGGGACAGGAACCTACGAGCAGTACTTC. This translates into CASSFGTGTYEQYF. Full variable domain (outside the CDR3, taken from reference TRBV7-8 and TRBJ2-7): GAGVSQSPRYKVAKRGQDVALRCDPISGHVSLFWYQQALGQGPEFLTYFQNEAQLDKSGLPSDRFFAERPEGSVSTLKIQRTQQEDSAVYLCASSFGTGTYEQYFGPGTRLTVT.

Details on this clone: This specimen includes other DNA sequences encoding the same CDR3. The genes are TRBV27 and TRBJ1-1, with D possibly TRBD1 on 5 matching bases. Germline assignment: CDR1 MNHEY and CDR2 SMNVEV (reference sequence). CDR3 length equals 14 residues. Trimming stripped 2 bases from V and 2 bases from J, with 9 bases between. Here the CDR3 reads CASSLQGANTEAFF. The CDR3 nucleotides are TGTGCCAGCAGTTTACAGGGCGCAAACACTGAAGCTTTCTTT.

J is TRBJ2-3 and V is TRBV18; 10 nucleotides agree with TRBD1. Germline V lookup: CDR1 KGHSH, CDR2 LQKENI. The CDR3 contains 13 residues. The V gene end was trimmed by 5 bases and the J gene end by 5 bases; junction bases not matched to a gene: 1. The CDR3, as DNA: TGTGCCAGCTCAGGGACAGGGGAAGATACGCAGTATTTT. It codes for CASSGTGEDTQYF.

The rearrangement uses TRBV5-5 and TRBJ2-1, with D perhaps matching TRBD2 (6 bases). The V gene's germline CDR1 is SGHKS and CDR2 YYEKEE (reference sequence). V lost 4 bases, J lost 6 bases, and 11 bases lay in between. The CDR3 consists of 13 residues. The CDR3 spells CASSQGLLNEQFF. The CDR3 bases are TGTGCCAGCAGCCAGGGACTGCTCAATGAGCAGTTCTTC.

This clone was seen once. The rearrangement joins TRBV28 to TRBJ2-1; weak D call: TRBD2 (6 bases). CDR1 and CDR2 (germline): MDHEN, SYDVKM. Trimming left V 3 bases short and J 3 bases short, with 15 bases between. CDR3 length: 16 residues. The CDR3 spells CASSLGGGGNYNEQFF. The DNA for the CDR3 is TGTGCCAGCAGTTTGGGTGGAGGCGGGAACTACAATGAGCAGTTCTTC.

The chain recombines TRBV7-9 with TRBJ2-7; perhaps TRBD2 as D (6 bases). Germline V gene sequence: CDR1 SEHNR, CDR2 FQNEAQ (reference sequence). V gave up 1 base and J gave up 0 bases, with 10 bases separating them. This CDR3 comprises 15 residues. This CDR3 is CASSLDGDFSYEQYF. CDR3 bases: TGTGCCAGCAGCTTAGACGGGGACTTCTCCTACGAGCAGTACTTC.

This chain's CDR3 is CASSLKLPQVGQETQYF. The DNA of the CDR3 is TGTGCCAGCTCACTCAAGCTTCCGCAGGTGGGACAAGAGACCCAGTACTTC. V gene TRBV18 combines with J gene TRBJ2-5; D not resolved. The V gene's germline CDR1 is KGHSH and CDR2 LQKENI. There are 17 residues in the CDR3. The ends were cut back, 4 bases at V and 2 bases at J, with 20 bases in the middle.

This CDR3 reads CASRDTYEQYF. CDR3 sequence (DNA): TGCGCCAGCAGGGACACTTACGAGCAGTACTTC. The V gene is TRBV5-1, the J gene TRBJ2-7, with D maybe TRBD1 (5 bases). This CDR3 has 11 amino acids. Germline CDR1 reads SGHRS; CDR2 reads YFSETQ. The germline V and J ends were trimmed by 5 bases and 4 bases, with 7 bases remaining between them.

The chain uses TRBV7-2 and TRBJ1-4, with D perhaps TRBD1 (6 bases). Germline CDR1 and CDR2: SGHTA and FQGNSA. V was pared by 3 bases and J by 2 bases, with 10 bases between. The CDR3 sequence is 15 residues long. The CDR3 DNA follows: TGTGCCAGCAGCTTGCAGGGGTGGACTAATGAAAAACTGTTTTTT. Translating gives CASSLQGWTNEKLFF.

This chain links TRBV6-5 with TRBJ1-2; 8 bases are shared with TRBD1. Germline trimming cut 8 bases from V and 5 bases from J; bases unmatched to any gene: 10. The germline V gene encodes CDR1 MNHEY and CDR2 SVGAGI. This CDR3 has 14 residues. This CDR3 is CASSRTGTGYGYTF. CDR3 sequence (DNA): TGTGCCAGCTCACGAACCGGGACAGGATATGGCTACACCTTC.

The chain uses TRBV15 and TRBJ2-1, with TRBD1 identical over 9 bases. The V gene end was trimmed by 0 bases and the J gene end by 5 bases; junction bases not matched to a gene: 8. CDR1 and CDR2 from the germline V gene are LNHNV and YYDKDF (reference sequence). The CDR3 sequence is 17 residues long. The CDR3 nucleotides read TGTGCCACCAGCAGAGATTACGGGACAGGGACCGACAATGAGCAGTTCTTC. Amino acid sequence: CATSRDYGTGTDNEQFF.

About this clone itself: Germline and junction disagree at one end, which may indicate a read error. This chain uses TRBV18 with TRBJ2-7; D is undetermined. This CDR3 is built from 13 residues. CDR1 and CDR2 (germline): KGHSH, LQKENI. CDR3 DNA sequence: TGTGCCAGCTCACCTGGTGATGGGTACGGGCAGTACTTC. This encodes CASSPGDGYGQYF.

In this sample, this clone turned up once. The CDR3 DNA follows: TGTGCCAGCAGCCAGTCCGGAAGGGGTGAAAAACTGTTTTTT. Encoded protein: CASSQSGRGEKLFF. The chain employs TRBV14 and TRBJ1-4; TRBD1 might be the D (5 bases). Germline V lookup: CDR1 SGHDN, CDR2 FVKESK. Trimming took off 3 bases at V and 7 bases at J, with 12 bases between the two ends. The CDR3 is 14 amino acids.

The rearrangement joins TRBV5-5 to TRBJ2-5; D gene unclear. The CDR3 has 13 residues. Germline V gene data show CDR1 as SGHKS and CDR2 as YYEKEE (reference sequence). V lost 0 bases to trimming and J lost 5 bases, with 8 bases between them. The CDR3 coding sequence is TGTGCCAGCAGCTTGGTAACAGTGGAGACCCAGTACTTC. Translated: CASSLVTVETQYF. The variable domain in full, with the rest retrieved from reference TRBV5-5 and TRBJ2-5, is DAGVTQSPTHLIKTRGQQVTLRCSPISGHKSVSWYQQVLGQGPQFIFQYYEKEERGRGNFPDRFSARQFPNYSSELNVNALLLGDSALYLCASSLVTVETQYFGPGTRLLVL.

The chain uses TRBV9 and TRBJ2-3; TRBD1 matches at 12 bases. The CDR3 contains 15 residues. The V gene end was trimmed by 3 bases and the J gene end by 6 bases; junction bases not matched to a gene: 5. Germline V lookup: CDR1 SGDLS, CDR2 YYNGEE. Here the CDR3 reads CASSGPGTGGDTQYF. The DNA for the CDR3 is TGTGCCAGCAGCGGTCCCGGGACAGGGGGCGATACGCAGTATTTT.

The chain combines TRBV7-9 with TRBJ2-1; no definite D call. Trimming pared 1 base from V and 7 bases from J, leaving 17 bases between. The CDR3 length is 16 residues. CDR1 and CDR2 (germline): SEHNR, FQNEAQ (reference sequence). The CDR3, as DNA: TGTGCCAGCAGCTTAGTGGTCAGTACTACCGGGAATGAGCAGTTCTTC. Residues: CASSLVVSTTGNEQFF. Full variable domain (rest looked up from reference TRBV7-9 and TRBJ2-1): DTGVSQNPRHKITKRGQNVTFRCDPISEHNRLYWYRQTLGQGPEFLTYFQNEAQLEKSRLLSDRFSAERPKGSFSTLEIQRTEQGDSAMYLCASSLVVSTTGNEQFFGPGTRLTVL.

The rearrangement uses TRBV18 and TRBJ2-5; D is unclear. CDR3 length: 13 amino acids. V was clipped by 8 bases and J by 0 bases, with 10 bases between them. The V gene's germline CDR1 is KGHSH and CDR2 LQKENI. CDR3 sequence reads: CASIKQNQETQYF. CDR3 DNA: TGTGCCAGCATAAAACAGAACCAAGAGACCCAGTACTTC.

The chain recombines TRBV5-1 with TRBJ1-4; TRBD1 matches 7 bases. CDR3 length: 14 amino acids. V shed 2 bases, J shed 7 bases, and the junction held 5 bases outside the gene matches. Germline assignment: CDR1 SGHRS and CDR2 YFSETQ. CDR3 nucleotide sequence: TGCGCCAGCAGCTTAGGGTACAGGGGTGAAAAACTGTTTTTT. This translates into CASSLGYRGEKLFF.